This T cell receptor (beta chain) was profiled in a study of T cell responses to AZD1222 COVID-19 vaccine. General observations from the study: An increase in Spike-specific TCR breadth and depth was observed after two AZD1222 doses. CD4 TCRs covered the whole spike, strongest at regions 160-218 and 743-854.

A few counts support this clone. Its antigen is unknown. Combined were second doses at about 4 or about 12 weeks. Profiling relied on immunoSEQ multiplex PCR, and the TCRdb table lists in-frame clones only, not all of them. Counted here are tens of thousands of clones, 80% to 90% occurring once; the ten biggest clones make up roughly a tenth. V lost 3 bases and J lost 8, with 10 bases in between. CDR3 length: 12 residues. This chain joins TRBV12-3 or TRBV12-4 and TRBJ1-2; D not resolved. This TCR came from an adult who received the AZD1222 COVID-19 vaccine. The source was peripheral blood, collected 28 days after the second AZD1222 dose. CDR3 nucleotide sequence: TGTGCCAGCAGTTTTACCGACCTCGGCTACACCTTC. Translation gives CASSFTDLGYTF.